A selection of T cell receptor beta chains follows, all from one sample in a study of T cell changes during pregnancy in multiple sclerosis. TCRdb's copy holds only in-frame clones and misses some; the assay was immunoSEQ multiplex PCR. This table has 100,000 or so clones, 94% appearing once. The material sequenced was peripheral blood, taken in the third trimester of pregnancy. These receptors were taken from a female donor with multiple sclerosis, enrolled in a pregnancy study. Both conserved end residues are part of each CDR3. Each record gives: V gene, D gene, J gene, clone size, CDR3 DNA, CDR3 protein. The D gene is left open where the match is weak. Only some rows state a clone size, as once, few, many or a class for expanded clones.

v_call: TRBV7-9; d_call: TRBD2; j_call: TRBJ2-7; clone_size: NA; cdr3_nt: TGTGCCAGCAGCTCCGGACTAGCGGGTTTTTCCTACGAGCAGTACTTC; cdr3_aa: CASSSGLAGFSYEQYF
v_call: TRBV2; d_call: TRBD2; j_call: TRBJ2-3; clone_size: few; cdr3_nt: TGTGCCAGCAGTGAAAGTAGCGGGAGTGGAGATACGCAGTATTTT; cdr3_aa: CASSESSGSGDTQYF
v_call: TRBV19; d_call: NA; j_call: TRBJ1-1; clone_size: NA; cdr3_nt: TGTGCCAGTATACTTCAGGGCAACAAAGAAGCTTTCTTT; cdr3_aa: CASILQGNKEAFF
v_call: TRBV5-1; d_call: NA; j_call: TRBJ1-3; clone_size: NA; cdr3_nt: TGCGCCAGCTCGGACAGTCACATAGGGAACACCATATATTTT; cdr3_aa: CASSDSHIGNTIYF
v_call: TRBV28; d_call: TRBD1; j_call: TRBJ2-1; clone_size: once; cdr3_nt: TGTGCCAGCAGTTTCTTTGGGTGGGGACAGGGGGGAAATGAGCAGTTCTTC; cdr3_aa: CASSFFGWGQGGNEQFF
v_call: TRBV7-2; d_call: NA; j_call: TRBJ1-5; clone_size: NA; cdr3_nt: TGTGCCAGCAGAGCTGGACAGCCCAATCAGCCCCAGCATTTT; cdr3_aa: CASRAGQPNQPQHF
v_call: TRBV4-3; d_call: NA; j_call: TRBJ2-7; clone_size: NA; cdr3_nt: TGCGCCAGCAGCCAAGGCAGGAGGAGCTACGAGCAGTACTTC; cdr3_aa: CASSQGRRSYEQYF
v_call: TRBV5-1; d_call: TRBD1; j_call: TRBJ1-2; clone_size: once; cdr3_nt: TGCGCCAGCAGCTTGGGGCCGACAGGGGCGAACTATGGCTACACCTTC; cdr3_aa: CASSLGPTGANYGYTF
v_call: TRBV13; d_call: TRBD2; j_call: TRBJ2-2; clone_size: NA; cdr3_nt: TGTGCCAGCAGCTTCCCCTCGGGCGGGAGGGCCTCGAACACCGGGGAGCTGTTTTTT; cdr3_aa: CASSFPSGGRASNTGELFF
v_call: TRBV7-3; d_call: TRBD2; j_call: TRBJ2-3; clone_size: NA; cdr3_nt: TGTGCCAGCAGCTTAATGGTAGCGGGAGGACCAGATACGCAGTATTTT; cdr3_aa: CASSLMVAGGPDTQYF
v_call: TRBV5-6; d_call: NA; j_call: TRBJ2-1; clone_size: NA; cdr3_nt: TGTGCCAGCAGCGGTAGCGGAGGGAGTGAGCAGTTCTTC; cdr3_aa: CASSGSGGSEQFF
v_call: TRBV6-1; d_call: TRBD2; j_call: TRBJ2-7; clone_size: NA; cdr3_nt: TGTGCCAGCAGTGAAAGGGGAGGGCACGAGCAGTACTTC; cdr3_aa: CASSERGGHEQYF
v_call: TRBV4-1; d_call: NA; j_call: TRBJ2-7; clone_size: NA; cdr3_nt: TGCGCCAGCAGCCAAGCTACGGGGTCTTACGAGCAGTACTTC; cdr3_aa: CASSQATGSYEQYF
v_call: TRBV7-6; d_call: TRBD2; j_call: TRBJ2-3; clone_size: NA; cdr3_nt: TGTGCCAGCAGCCCCGGGACTAGCGGCGGAGATACGCAGTATTTT; cdr3_aa: CASSPGTSGGDTQYF
v_call: TRBV4-3; d_call: TRBD2; j_call: TRBJ2-1; clone_size: NA; cdr3_nt: TGCGCCAGCAGCCAAGATCCGGTAGCGGGCTCCTACAATGAGCAGTTCTTC; cdr3_aa: CASSQDPVAGSYNEQFF
v_call: TRBV21-1; d_call: NA; j_call: TRBJ2-7; clone_size: NA; cdr3_nt: TGTGCCAGCACCGATCGGACAGGGGGCTACGAGCAGTACTTC; cdr3_aa: CASTDRTGGYEQYF
v_call: TRBV27; d_call: NA; j_call: TRBJ2-7; clone_size: NA; cdr3_nt: TGTGCCAGCAGTTCAGGGCTGATGAACGAGCAGTACTTC; cdr3_aa: CASSSGLMNEQYF
v_call: TRBV5-1; d_call: TRBD2; j_call: TRBJ2-7; clone_size: NA; cdr3_nt: TGCGCCAGCAGCTCGAGCGGGAGGGGAAACGAGCAGTACTTC; cdr3_aa: CASSSSGRGNEQYF
v_call: TRBV9; d_call: TRBD2; j_call: TRBJ2-1; clone_size: NA; cdr3_nt: TGTGCCAGCAGCGTTGGGACTAGCGGGATCTACAATGAGCAGTTCTTC; cdr3_aa: CASSVGTSGIYNEQFF
v_call: TRBV9; d_call: NA; j_call: TRBJ2-7; clone_size: NA; cdr3_nt: TGTGCCAGCAGCGTAGAACAGGACCCTACGGTAGACGAGCAGTACTTC; cdr3_aa: CASSVEQDPTVDEQYF
v_call: TRBV18; d_call: TRBD1; j_call: TRBJ2-3; clone_size: NA; cdr3_nt: TGTGCCAGCTCACCTCTGGGACAGGGACTCAGAGATACGCAGTATTTT; cdr3_aa: CASSPLGQGLRDTQYF
v_call: TRBV5-1; d_call: TRBD2; j_call: TRBJ2-3; clone_size: NA; cdr3_nt: TGCGCCAGCAGCTTGGGGGGACTAGCCCCCAATACGCAGTATTTT; cdr3_aa: CASSLGGLAPNTQYF